Below are 5 T cell receptor beta chains sequenced from a single sample in a study of OX40 agonist ivuxolimab in advanced cancers. The table came from immunoSEQ multiplex PCR; TCRdb's copy has only in-frame clones and leaves some out. The data contain 40,000 to 60,000 clones, roughly 85% of them seen just once; the ten biggest clones take up 20%. The material was CD4+ or CD8+ T cells sorted from blood, obtained in a trial of the OX40 agonist ivuxolimab. These receptors were obtained from an adult with an advanced solid tumor such as melanoma, head and neck, liver or kidney cancer.

This clone has more than one count but fewer than ten. This chain uses TRBV19 with TRBJ1-6; no clear D gene. V lost 6 bases, J lost 10 bases, and 1 base lay in between. The CDR3 has 9 residues. CDR1 and CDR2 from the germline V gene are LNHDA and SQIVND (reference sequence). The CDR3 nucleotides read TGTGCCAGTAGCTCACCCCTCCACTTT. This sequence encodes CASSSPLHF.

The V gene is TRBV4-3, the J gene TRBJ1-1, with TRBD1 matching 11 bases. J lost 11 bases, V lost 1 base, and 9 bases had no gene match. CDR3 length: 15 amino acids. Germline values: CDR1 LGHNA, CDR2 YSLEER. CDR3: CASSQGTGGVVLAFF. CDR3 DNA: TGCGCCAGCAGCCAAGGGACAGGGGGCGTTGTCTTGGCTTTCTTT.

The rearrangement links TRBV4-1 to TRBJ1-2; D is possibly TRBD1 (6 bases). V lost 1 base to trimming and J lost 3 bases, with 9 bases between them. CDR3 length: 14 residues. The V gene's germline CDR1 is MGHRA and CDR2 YSYEKL. The CDR3 loop reads CASSQVAGDYGYTF. The CDR3 DNA reads TGCGCCAGCAGCCAAGTAGCAGGGGACTATGGCTACACCTTC.

The V call is TRBV28, the J call TRBJ1-5, with unresolved D. Germline values: CDR1 MDHEN, CDR2 SYDVKM. The CDR3 contains 15 residues. The ends were cut back, 5 bases at V and 1 base at J, with 12 bases in the middle. The CDR3 coding sequence is TGTGCCAGCAGTCGCGACGGGGAGAGCAATCAGCCCCAGCATTTT. It yields the protein CASSRDGESNQPQHF.

V is TRBV30 and J is TRBJ2-7, with 9 bases aligning to TRBD1. The V gene's germline CDR1 is GTSNPN and CDR2 SVGIG (reference sequence). The V gene end was trimmed by 2 bases and the J gene end by 5 bases; junction bases not matched to a gene: 7. This CDR3 contains 14 residues. CDR3 in amino acids: CAWSRGQGTHEQYF. CDR3 coding DNA: TGTGCCTGGAGTCGTGGACAGGGGACCCACGAGCAGTACTTC.